This is a list of T cell receptor beta chains from one sample in a study of T-cell memory formation after mild COVID-19. From the 5' RACE reads, TCRdb called clonotypes with MiXCR, one entry per CDR3 protein. The sample lists under 110,000 distinct CDR3 sequences, around 12% seen once, with around 26% in the top ten. The sequenced sample consisted of PBMCs or a T cell subset sorted from them (not recorded which). Receptors originate from an adult woman who had mild COVID-19 (a few samples of this study predate the infection). Cell type and time point are not known. Both conserved end residues are part of each CDR3. Each record gives: J gene, V gene, clone size, D gene, CDR3 protein, CDR3 DNA. D genes are given only for firm matches. For some rows the clone size is stated as once, few or many, or as a class when expanded; others skip it.

j_call: TRBJ2-3; v_call: TRBV6-5; clone_size: NA; d_call: TRBD2; cdr3_aa: CASSYLLAGGYTQYF; cdr3_nt: TGTGCCAGCAGTTACTTACTAGCGGGGGGTTATACGCAGTATTTT
j_call: TRBJ2-3; v_call: TRBV29-1; clone_size: NA; d_call: NA; cdr3_aa: CSGSTDTQYF; cdr3_nt: TGCAGCGGGTCCACAGATACGCAGTATTTT
j_call: TRBJ1-5; v_call: TRBV23-1; clone_size: few; d_call: TRBD1; cdr3_aa: CASRLGTGGNQPQHF; cdr3_nt: TGCGCCAGCAGGCTCGGGACAGGGGGCAATCAGCCCCAGCATTTT
j_call: TRBJ2-3; v_call: TRBV11-2; clone_size: few; d_call: TRBD2; cdr3_aa: CASSLTFGLAALGDTQYF; cdr3_nt: TGTGCCAGCAGCTTAACATTCGGACTAGCGGCCCTCGGGGATACGCAGTATTTT
j_call: TRBJ2-3; v_call: TRBV7-8; clone_size: few; d_call: TRBD2; cdr3_aa: CASSPGTSGVADTQYF; cdr3_nt: TGTGCCAGCAGCCCAGGGACTAGCGGGGTCGCAGATACGCAGTATTTT
j_call: TRBJ2-1; v_call: TRBV10-3; clone_size: few; d_call: TRBD2; cdr3_aa: CAISGLAGRNNEQFF; cdr3_nt: TGTGCCATCAGTGGACTAGCGGGGAGGAATAATGAGCAGTTCTTC
j_call: TRBJ1-3; v_call: TRBV7-9; clone_size: NA; d_call: NA; cdr3_aa: CASSLEGTSSGNTIYF; cdr3_nt: TGTGCCAGCAGCTTAGAGGGCACAAGCTCTGGAAACACCATATATTTT
j_call: TRBJ2-7; v_call: TRBV6-2/TRBV6-3; clone_size: NA; d_call: NA; cdr3_aa: CASSYSHSGGPSYEQYF; cdr3_nt: TGTGCCAGCAGTTACTCGCACTCTGGCGGACCCTCCTACGAGCAGTACTTC
j_call: TRBJ2-3; v_call: TRBV24-1; clone_size: few; d_call: TRBD2; cdr3_aa: CATSDPLAGQYTDTQYF; cdr3_nt: TGTGCCACCAGTGACCCACTAGCGGGGCAATACACAGATACGCAGTATTTT
j_call: TRBJ2-3; v_call: TRBV24-1; clone_size: few; d_call: NA; cdr3_aa: CATAAWDGTTDTQYF; cdr3_nt: TGTGCCACCGCAGCTTGGGATGGGACGACAGATACGCAGTATTTT
j_call: TRBJ2-7; v_call: TRBV6-1; clone_size: once; d_call: NA; cdr3_aa: CASSEFLGGYEQYF; cdr3_nt: TGTGCCAGCAGTGAATTCCTGGGAGGCTACGAGCAGTACTTC
j_call: TRBJ1-4; v_call: TRBV4-3; clone_size: few; d_call: NA; cdr3_aa: CASSQDLGGYGREKLFF; cdr3_nt: TGCGCCAGCAGCCAAGATTTAGGGGGTTATGGGAGAGAAAAACTGTTTTTT
j_call: TRBJ1-1; v_call: TRBV6-5; clone_size: NA; d_call: NA; cdr3_aa: CASSSFGGAEAFF; cdr3_nt: TGTGCCAGCAGCTCCTTTGGTGGGGCTGAAGCTTTCTTT
j_call: TRBJ2-3; v_call: TRBV5-5; clone_size: NA; d_call: NA; cdr3_aa: CASSLVPKDTDTQYF; cdr3_nt: TGTGCCAGCAGCTTGGTCCCGAAAGACACAGATACGCAGTATTTT
j_call: TRBJ1-1; v_call: TRBV7-9; clone_size: NA; d_call: NA; cdr3_aa: CASSPGLGGINTEAFF; cdr3_nt: TGTGCCAGCAGCCCCGGGCTGGGGGGGATCAACACTGAAGCTTTCTTT
j_call: TRBJ2-7; v_call: TRBV12-3/TRBV12-4; clone_size: NA; d_call: TRBD1; cdr3_aa: CASSLGTGGSYEQYF; cdr3_nt: TGTGCCAGCAGTCTAGGGACAGGAGGCTCCTACGAGCAGTACTTC
j_call: TRBJ2-5; v_call: TRBV4-3; clone_size: many; d_call: TRBD2; cdr3_aa: CASSQDLAGEETQYF; cdr3_nt: TGCGCCAGCAGCCAAGATCTAGCGGGAGAAGAGACCCAGTACTTC
j_call: TRBJ1-5; v_call: TRBV20-1; clone_size: NA; d_call: NA; cdr3_aa: CSARDEAGAGPQPQHF; cdr3_nt: TGCAGTGCTAGAGATGAGGCGGGGGCAGGGCCTCAGCCCCAGCATTTT
j_call: TRBJ2-1; v_call: TRBV12-3/TRBV12-4; clone_size: NA; d_call: TRBD2; cdr3_aa: CASSPYGLAVHNEQFF; cdr3_nt: TGTGCCAGCAGTCCTTACGGGCTAGCGGTTCACAATGAGCAGTTCTTC
j_call: TRBJ2-1; v_call: TRBV20-1; clone_size: NA; d_call: NA; cdr3_aa: CSASVGTSNYNEQFF; cdr3_nt: TGCAGTGCTAGCGTTGGGACTTCGAACTACAATGAGCAGTTCTTC
j_call: TRBJ2-2; v_call: TRBV24-1; clone_size: NA; d_call: NA; cdr3_aa: CATSETATGELFF; cdr3_nt: TGTGCCACCAGTGAGACAGCCACCGGGGAGCTGTTTTTT
j_call: TRBJ2-1; v_call: TRBV29-1; clone_size: few; d_call: TRBD1; cdr3_aa: CSVSGGTGRYNEQFF; cdr3_nt: TGCAGCGTTTCCGGAGGGACAGGGCGATACAATGAGCAGTTCTTC
j_call: TRBJ2-5; v_call: TRBV6-5; clone_size: many; d_call: TRBD1; cdr3_aa: CASSTWTGQETQYF; cdr3_nt: TGTGCCAGCAGTACCTGGACAGGGCAAGAGACCCAGTACTTC
j_call: TRBJ2-1; v_call: TRBV5-1; clone_size: many; d_call: TRBD1; cdr3_aa: CASSPGQGADNEQFF; cdr3_nt: TGCGCCAGCAGCCCGGGACAGGGGGCGGACAATGAGCAGTTCTTC
j_call: TRBJ2-1; v_call: TRBV9; clone_size: few; d_call: TRBD2; cdr3_aa: CASSVEGASGDPGAREQFF; cdr3_nt: TGTGCCAGCAGCGTAGAGGGGGCTAGCGGGGACCCAGGAGCGCGTGAGCAGTTCTTC